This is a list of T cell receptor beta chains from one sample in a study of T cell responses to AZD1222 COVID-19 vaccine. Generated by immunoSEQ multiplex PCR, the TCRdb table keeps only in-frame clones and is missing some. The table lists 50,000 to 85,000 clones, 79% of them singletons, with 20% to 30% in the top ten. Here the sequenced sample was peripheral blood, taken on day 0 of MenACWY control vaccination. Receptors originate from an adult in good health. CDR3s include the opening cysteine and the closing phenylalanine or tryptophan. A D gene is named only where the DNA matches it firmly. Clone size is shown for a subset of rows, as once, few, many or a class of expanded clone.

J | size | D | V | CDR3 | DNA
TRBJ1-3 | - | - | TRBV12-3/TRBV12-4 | CASSSGTRNTIYF | TGTGCCAGCAGTTCTGGGACAAGGAACACCATATATTTT
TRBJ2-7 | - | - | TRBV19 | CASSMIGQSNEQYF | TGTGCCAGTAGTATGATCGGACAGTCCAACGAGCAGTACTTC
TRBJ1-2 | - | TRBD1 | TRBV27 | CASSSDREANYGYTF | TGTGCCAGCAGTTCCGACAGGGAAGCTAACTATGGCTACACCTTC
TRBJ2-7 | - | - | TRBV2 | CASSRTGYEQYF | TGTGCCAGCAGTCGAACAGGCTACGAGCAGTACTTC
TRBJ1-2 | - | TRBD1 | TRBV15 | CATSWDRWDGYTF | TGTGCCACCAGCTGGGACAGATGGGATGGCTACACCTTC
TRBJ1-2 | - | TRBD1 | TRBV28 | CASSLIQGASKNYGYTF | TGTGCCAGCAGTTTAATACAGGGGGCTTCGAAAAACTATGGCTACACCTTC
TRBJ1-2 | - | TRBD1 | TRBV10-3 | CAIRPGQGAGYGYTF | TGTGCCATCAGGCCGGGACAGGGGGCAGGATATGGCTACACCTTC
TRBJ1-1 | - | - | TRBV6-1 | CASSELGVTFF | TGTGCCAGCAGTGAATTGGGTGTAACTTTCTTT
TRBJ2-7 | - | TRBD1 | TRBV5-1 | CASSPNPRGGQGDWVATRYF | TGCGCCAGCAGCCCCAATCCTCGAGGGGGACAGGGAGACTGGGTGGCGACACGGTACTTC
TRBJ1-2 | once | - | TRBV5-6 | CASSLLGGYTF | TGTGCCAGCAGCTTATTAGGTGGCTACACCTTC
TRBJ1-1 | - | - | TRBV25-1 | CASSEGGSAFF | TGTGCCAGCAGTGAAGGGGGCTCAGCTTTCTTT
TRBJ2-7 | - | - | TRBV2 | CASMSSASSYEQYF | TGTGCCAGCATGAGTAGTGCCAGCTCCTACGAGCAGTACTTC
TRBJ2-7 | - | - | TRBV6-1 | CASSESSRVEQYF | TGTGCCAGCAGTGAAAGCTCCCGAGTCGAGCAGTACTTC
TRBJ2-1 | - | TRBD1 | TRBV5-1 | CASSPGQGRNNEQFF | TGCGCCAGCAGCCCCGGACAGGGACGTAACAATGAGCAGTTCTTC
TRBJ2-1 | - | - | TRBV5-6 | CASSQLYPSYNEQFF | TGTGCCAGCAGCCAACTCTACCCCTCCTACAATGAGCAGTTCTTC
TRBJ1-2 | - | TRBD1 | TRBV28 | CASSPRDRSGYTF | TGTGCCAGCAGCCCCCGGGACAGAAGTGGCTACACCTTC